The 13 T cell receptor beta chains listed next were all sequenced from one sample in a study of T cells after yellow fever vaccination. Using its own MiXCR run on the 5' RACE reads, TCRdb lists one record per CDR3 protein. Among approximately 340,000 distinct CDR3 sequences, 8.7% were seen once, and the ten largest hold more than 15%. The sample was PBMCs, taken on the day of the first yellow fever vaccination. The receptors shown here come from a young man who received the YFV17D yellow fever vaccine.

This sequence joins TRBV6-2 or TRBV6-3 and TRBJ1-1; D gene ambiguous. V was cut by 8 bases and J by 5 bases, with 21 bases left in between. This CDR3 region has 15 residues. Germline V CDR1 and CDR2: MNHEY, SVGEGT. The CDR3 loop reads CASQGGSTPGTEAFF. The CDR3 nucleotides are TGTGCCAGCCAAGGCGGGAGCACCCCAGGAACTGAAGCTTTCTTT.

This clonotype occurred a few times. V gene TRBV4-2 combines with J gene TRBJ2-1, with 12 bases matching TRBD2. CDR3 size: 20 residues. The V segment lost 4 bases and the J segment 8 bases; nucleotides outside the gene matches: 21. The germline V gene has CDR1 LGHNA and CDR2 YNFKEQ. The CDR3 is CASSLSPPSPSGGAGDEQFF. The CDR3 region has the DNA TGTGCCAGCAGCCTCTCCCCCCCAAGCCCTAGCGGGGGGGCGGGGGATGAGCAGTTCTTC.

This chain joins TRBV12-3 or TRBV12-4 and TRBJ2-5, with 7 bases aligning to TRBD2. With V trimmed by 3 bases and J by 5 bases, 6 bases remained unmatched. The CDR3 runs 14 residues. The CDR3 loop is CASSFRASGETQYF. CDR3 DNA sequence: TGTGCCAGCAGTTTCAGGGCTAGCGGTGAGACCCAGTACTTC.

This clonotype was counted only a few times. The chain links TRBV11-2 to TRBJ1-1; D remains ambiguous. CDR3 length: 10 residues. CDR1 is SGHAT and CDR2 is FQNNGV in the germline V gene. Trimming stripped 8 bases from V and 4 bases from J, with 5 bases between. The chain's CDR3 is CASLLTEAFF. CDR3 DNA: TGTGCCAGCTTACTCACTGAAGCTTTCTTT.

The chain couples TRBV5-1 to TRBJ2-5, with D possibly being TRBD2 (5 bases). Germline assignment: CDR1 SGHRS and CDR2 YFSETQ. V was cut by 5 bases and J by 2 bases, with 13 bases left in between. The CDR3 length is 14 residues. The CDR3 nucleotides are TGCGCCAGCAGTTTGCCGGACTGGCAAGAGACCCAGTACTTC. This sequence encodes CASSLPDWQETQYF. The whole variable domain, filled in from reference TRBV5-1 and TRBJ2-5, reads KAGVTQTPRYLIKTRGQQVTLSCSPISGHRSVSWYQQTPGQGLQFLFEYFSETQRNKGNFPGRFSGRQFSNSRSEMNVSTLELGDSALYLCASSLPDWQETQYFGPGTRLLVL.

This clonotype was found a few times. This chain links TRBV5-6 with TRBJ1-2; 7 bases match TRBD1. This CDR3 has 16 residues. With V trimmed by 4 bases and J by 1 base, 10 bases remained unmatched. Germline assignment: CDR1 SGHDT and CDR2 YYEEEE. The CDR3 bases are TGTGCCAGCAGCCCGTTCCGACAGGGATATAACTATGGCTACACCTTC. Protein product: CASSPFRQGYNYGYTF.

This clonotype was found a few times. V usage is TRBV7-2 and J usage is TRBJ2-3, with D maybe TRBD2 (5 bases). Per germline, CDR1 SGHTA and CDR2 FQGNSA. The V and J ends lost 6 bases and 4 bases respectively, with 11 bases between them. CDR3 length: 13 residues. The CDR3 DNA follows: TGTGCCAGCAGGTGGGGAGCGGCAGATACGCAGTATTTT. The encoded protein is CASRWGAADTQYF. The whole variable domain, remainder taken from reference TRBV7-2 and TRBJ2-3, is GAGVSQSPSNKVTEKGKDVELRCDPISGHTALYWYRQSLGQGLEFLIYFQGNSAPDKSGLPSDRFSAERTGGSVSTLTIQRTQQEDSAVYLCASRWGAADTQYFGPGTRLTVL.

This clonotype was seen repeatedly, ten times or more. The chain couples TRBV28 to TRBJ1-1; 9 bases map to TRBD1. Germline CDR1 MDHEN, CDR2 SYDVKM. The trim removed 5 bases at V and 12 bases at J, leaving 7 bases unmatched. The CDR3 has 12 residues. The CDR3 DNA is TGTGCCAGCAGTGGACCCGGGACAGGGTCTTTCTTT. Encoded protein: CASSGPGTGSFF. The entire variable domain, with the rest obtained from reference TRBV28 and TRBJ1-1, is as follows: DVKVTQSSRYLVKRTGEKVFLECVQDMDHENMFWYRQDPGLGLRLIYFSYDVKMKEKGDIPEGYSVSREKKERFSLILESASTNQTSMYLCASSGPGTGSFFGQGTRLTVV.

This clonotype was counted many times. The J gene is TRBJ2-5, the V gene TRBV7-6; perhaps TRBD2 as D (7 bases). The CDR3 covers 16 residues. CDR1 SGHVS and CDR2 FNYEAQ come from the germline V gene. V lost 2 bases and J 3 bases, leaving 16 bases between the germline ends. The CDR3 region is CASSLTGGRGKETQYF. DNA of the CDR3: TGTGCCAGCAGCTTAACGGGGGGCCGAGGGAAAGAGACCCAGTACTTC.

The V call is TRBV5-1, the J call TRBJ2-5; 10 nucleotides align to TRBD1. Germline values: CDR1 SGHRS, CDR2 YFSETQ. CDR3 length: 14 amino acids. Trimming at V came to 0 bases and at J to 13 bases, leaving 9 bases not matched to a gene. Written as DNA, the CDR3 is TGCGCCAGCAGCTTGGGGGGGACAGGGGCCCTTGTGTACTTC. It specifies CASSLGGTGALVYF.

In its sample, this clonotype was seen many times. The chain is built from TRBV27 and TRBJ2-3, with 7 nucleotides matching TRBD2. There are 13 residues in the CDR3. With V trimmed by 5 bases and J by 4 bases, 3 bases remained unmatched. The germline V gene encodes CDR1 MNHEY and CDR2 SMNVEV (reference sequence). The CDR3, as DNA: TGTGCCAGCAGTCTCACTAGCGCAGATACGCAGTATTTT. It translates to CASSLTSADTQYF.

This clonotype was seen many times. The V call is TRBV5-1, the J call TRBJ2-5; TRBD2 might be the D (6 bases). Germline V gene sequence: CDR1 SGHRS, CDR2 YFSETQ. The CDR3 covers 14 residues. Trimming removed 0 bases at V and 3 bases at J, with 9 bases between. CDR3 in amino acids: CASSLVGTEETQYF. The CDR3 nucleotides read TGCGCCAGCAGCTTGGTCGGGACTGAAGAGACCCAGTACTTC.

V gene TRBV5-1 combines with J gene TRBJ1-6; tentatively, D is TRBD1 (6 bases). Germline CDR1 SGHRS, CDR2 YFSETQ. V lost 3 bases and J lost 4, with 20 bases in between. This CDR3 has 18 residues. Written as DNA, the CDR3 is TGCGCCAGCAGCTCCGGGACAAGCTCATCACGATATAATTCACCCCTCCACTTT. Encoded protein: CASSSGTSSSRYNSPLHF. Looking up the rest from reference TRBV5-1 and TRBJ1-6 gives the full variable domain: KAGVTQTPRYLIKTRGQQVTLSCSPISGHRSVSWYQQTPGQGLQFLFEYFSETQRNKGNFPGRFSGRQFSNSRSEMNVSTLELGDSALYLCASSSGTSSSRYNSPLHFGNGTRLTVT.